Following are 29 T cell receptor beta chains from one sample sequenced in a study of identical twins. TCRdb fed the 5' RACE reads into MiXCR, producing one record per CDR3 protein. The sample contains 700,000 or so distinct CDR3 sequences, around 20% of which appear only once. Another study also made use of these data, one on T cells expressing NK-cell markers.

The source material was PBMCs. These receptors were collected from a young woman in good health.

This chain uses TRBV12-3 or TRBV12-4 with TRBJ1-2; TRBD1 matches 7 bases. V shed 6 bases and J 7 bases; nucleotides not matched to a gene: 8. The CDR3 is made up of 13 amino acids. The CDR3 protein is CASSKTGKVGYTF. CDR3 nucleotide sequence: TGTGCCAGCAGCAAGACAGGGAAGGTTGGCTACACCTTC.

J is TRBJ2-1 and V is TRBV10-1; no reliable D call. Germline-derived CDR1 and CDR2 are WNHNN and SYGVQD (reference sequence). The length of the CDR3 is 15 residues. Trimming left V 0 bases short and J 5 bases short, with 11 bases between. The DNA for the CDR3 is TGCGCCAGCAGTGAGTCGAAGTGGGGTCACAATGAGCAGTTCTTC. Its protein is CASSESKWGHNEQFF.

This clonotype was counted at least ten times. This CDR3 is CASSSTRRNEQFF. CDR3 in DNA: TGTGCCAGCAGCTCCACTAGGCGGAATGAGCAGTTCTTC. The V call is TRBV9, the J call TRBJ2-1; TRBD2 is a possible D gene (5 bases). The germline V gene encodes CDR1 SGDLS and CDR2 YYNGEE. This CDR3 has 13 amino acids. The V gene lost 4 bases and the J gene lost 7 bases, with 12 bases spanning the gap.

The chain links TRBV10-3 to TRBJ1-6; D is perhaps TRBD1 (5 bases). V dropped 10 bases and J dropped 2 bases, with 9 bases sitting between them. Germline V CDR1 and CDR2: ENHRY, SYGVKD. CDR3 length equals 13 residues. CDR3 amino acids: CATGQTYNSPLHF. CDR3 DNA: TGTGCCACAGGACAAACCTATAATTCACCCCTCCACTTT.

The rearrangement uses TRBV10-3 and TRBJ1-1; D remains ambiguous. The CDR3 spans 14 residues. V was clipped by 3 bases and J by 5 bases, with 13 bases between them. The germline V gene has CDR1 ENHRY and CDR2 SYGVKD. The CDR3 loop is CAISESGFVTEAFF. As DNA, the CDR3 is TGTGCCATCAGTGAATCGGGGTTCGTGACTGAAGCTTTCTTT.

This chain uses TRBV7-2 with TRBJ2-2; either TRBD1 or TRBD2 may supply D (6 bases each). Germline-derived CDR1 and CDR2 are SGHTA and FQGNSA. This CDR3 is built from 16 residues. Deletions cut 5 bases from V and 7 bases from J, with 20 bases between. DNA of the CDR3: TGTGCCAGCAGCCCCGGGACACCCTGGAGGGGCGGGGAGCTGTTTTTT. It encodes CASSPGTPWRGGELFF.

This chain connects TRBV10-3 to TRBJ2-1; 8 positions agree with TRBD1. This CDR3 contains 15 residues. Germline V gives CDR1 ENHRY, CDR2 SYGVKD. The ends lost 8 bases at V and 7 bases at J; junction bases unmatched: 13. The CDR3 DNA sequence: TGTGCCATCGATCGGTCAGGGGGCATGGGGAATGAGCAGTTCTTC. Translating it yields CAIDRSGGMGNEQFF.

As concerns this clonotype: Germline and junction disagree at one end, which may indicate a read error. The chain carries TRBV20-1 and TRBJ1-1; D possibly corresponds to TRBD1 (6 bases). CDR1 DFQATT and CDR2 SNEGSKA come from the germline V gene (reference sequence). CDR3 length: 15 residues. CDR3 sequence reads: CSASGRGNWNAEAFF. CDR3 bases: TGCAGTGCTAGCGGCAGGGGAAATTGGAACGCTGAAGCTTTCTTT.

CDR3 protein: CASSILTTRGNLNEQFF. CDR3 DNA: TGCGCCAGCTCCATCTTGACTACACGAGGGAACTTAAATGAGCAGTTCTTC. The chain couples TRBV4-1 to TRBJ2-1, with D possibly being TRBD2 (5 bases). Germline values: CDR1 MGHRA, CDR2 YSYEKL. CDR3 length: 17 residues. V gave up 8 bases and J gave up 7 bases, with 27 bases separating them.

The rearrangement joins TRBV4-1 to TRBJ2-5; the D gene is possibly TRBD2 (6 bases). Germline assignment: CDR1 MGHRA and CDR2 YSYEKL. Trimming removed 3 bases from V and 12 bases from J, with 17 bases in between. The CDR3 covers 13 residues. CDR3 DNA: TGCGCCAGCAGCCACTTCCACCCGGGAGTCGAGTACTTC. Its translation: CASSHFHPGVEYF.

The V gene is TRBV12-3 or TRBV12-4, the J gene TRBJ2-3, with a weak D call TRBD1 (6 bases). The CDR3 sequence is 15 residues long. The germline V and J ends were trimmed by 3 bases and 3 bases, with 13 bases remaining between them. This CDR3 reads CASSFFQGRTDTQYF. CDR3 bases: TGTGCCAGCAGTTTTTTCCAGGGGAGAACAGATACGCAGTATTTT.

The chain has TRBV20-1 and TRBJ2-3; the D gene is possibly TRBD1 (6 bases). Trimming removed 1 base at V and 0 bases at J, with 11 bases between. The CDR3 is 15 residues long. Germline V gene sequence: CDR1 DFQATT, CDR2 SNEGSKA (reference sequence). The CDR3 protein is CSARGGQRSTDTQYF. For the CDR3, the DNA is TGCAGTGCTAGAGGTGGACAGAGAAGCACAGATACGCAGTATTTT.

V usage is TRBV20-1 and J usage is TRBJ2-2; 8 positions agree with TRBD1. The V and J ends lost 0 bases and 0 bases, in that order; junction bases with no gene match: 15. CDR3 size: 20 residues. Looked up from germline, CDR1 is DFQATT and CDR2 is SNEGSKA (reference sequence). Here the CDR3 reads CSARDSRGQGESTNTGELFF. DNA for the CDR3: TGCAGTGCTAGAGATAGCAGGGGGCAGGGGGAGTCAACGAACACCGGGGAGCTGTTTTTT.

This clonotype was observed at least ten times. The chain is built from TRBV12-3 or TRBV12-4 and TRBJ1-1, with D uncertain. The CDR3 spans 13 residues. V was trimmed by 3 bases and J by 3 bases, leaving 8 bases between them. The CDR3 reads CASSLTLYTEAFF. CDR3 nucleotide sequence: TGTGCCAGCAGTTTGACACTCTACACTGAAGCTTTCTTT.

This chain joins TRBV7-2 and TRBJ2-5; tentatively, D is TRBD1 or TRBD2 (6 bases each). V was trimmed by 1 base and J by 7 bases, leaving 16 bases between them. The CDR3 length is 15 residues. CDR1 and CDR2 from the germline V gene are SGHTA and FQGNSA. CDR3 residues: CASSLGLAEGGTQYF. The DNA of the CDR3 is TGTGCCAGCAGCTTAGGCCTGGCTGAGGGGGGGACCCAGTACTTC.

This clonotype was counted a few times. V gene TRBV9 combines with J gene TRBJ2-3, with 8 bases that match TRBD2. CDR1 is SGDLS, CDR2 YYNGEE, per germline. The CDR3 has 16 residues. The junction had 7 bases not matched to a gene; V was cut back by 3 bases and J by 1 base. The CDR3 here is CASSARTSSRTDTQYF. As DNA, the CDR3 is TGTGCCAGCAGCGCCCGGACTAGCAGCCGCACAGATACGCAGTATTTT.

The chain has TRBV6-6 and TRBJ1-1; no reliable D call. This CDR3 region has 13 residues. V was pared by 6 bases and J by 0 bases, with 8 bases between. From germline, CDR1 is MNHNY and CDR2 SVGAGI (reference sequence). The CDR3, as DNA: TGTGCCAGCAGCCCAATACTGAACACTGAAGCTTTCTTT. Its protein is CASSPILNTEAFF.

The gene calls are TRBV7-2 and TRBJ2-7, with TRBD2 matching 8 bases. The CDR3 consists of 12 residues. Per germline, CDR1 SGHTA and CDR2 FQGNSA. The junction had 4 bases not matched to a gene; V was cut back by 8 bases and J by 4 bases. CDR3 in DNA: TGTGCCAGCCTTAGCGGGATGTACGAGCAGTACTTC. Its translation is CASLSGMYEQYF.

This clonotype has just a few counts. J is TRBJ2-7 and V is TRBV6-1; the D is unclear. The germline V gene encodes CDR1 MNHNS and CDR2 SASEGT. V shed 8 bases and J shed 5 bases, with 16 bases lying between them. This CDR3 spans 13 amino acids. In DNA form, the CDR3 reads TGTGCCAGCGGTGTAGTCCAATCCCACGAGCAGTACTTC. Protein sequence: CASGVVQSHEQYF.

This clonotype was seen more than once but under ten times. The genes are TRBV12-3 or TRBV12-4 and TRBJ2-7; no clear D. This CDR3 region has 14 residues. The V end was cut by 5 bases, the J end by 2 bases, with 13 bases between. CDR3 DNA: TGTGCCAGCAGTCTTACCGCCCGGACCTACGAGCAGTACTTC. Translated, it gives CASSLTARTYEQYF.

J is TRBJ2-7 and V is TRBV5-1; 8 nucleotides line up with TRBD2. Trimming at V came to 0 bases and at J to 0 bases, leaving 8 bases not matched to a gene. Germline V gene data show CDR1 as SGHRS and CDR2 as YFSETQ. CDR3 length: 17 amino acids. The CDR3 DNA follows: TGCGCCAGCAGCTTGGCCGAGGGCGGGAGGAGCTCCTACGAGCAGTACTTC. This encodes CASSLAEGGRSSYEQYF.

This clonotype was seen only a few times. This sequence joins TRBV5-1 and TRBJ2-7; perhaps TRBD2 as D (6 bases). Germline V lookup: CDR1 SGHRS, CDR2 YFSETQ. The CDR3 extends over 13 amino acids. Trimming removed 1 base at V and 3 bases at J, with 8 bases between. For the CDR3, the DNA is TGCGCCAGCAGCTTGAACGGGGGCTACGAGCAGTACTTC. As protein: CASSLNGGYEQYF.

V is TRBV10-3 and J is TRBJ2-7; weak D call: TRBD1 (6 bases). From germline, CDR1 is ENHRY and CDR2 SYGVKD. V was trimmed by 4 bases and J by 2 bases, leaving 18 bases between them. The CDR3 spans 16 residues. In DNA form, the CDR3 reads TGTGCCATCAGTGCTTATTGGACAGTGGGTACCTACGAGCAGTACTTC. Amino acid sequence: CAISAYWTVGTYEQYF.

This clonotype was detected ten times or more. The chain's CDR3 is CASTPTGLADTQYF. The CDR3 bases are TGTGCCAGCACACCCACGGGTTTAGCAGATACGCAGTATTTT. The J gene is TRBJ2-3, the V gene TRBV12-3 or TRBV12-4; D unresolved. The CDR3 runs to 14 residues. V lost 7 bases, J lost 4 bases, and 15 bases lay in between.

CDR3 DNA: TGTGCCATCAGTGTCGCCCCAGCGGGAACCACCTACAATGAGCAGTTCTTC. It yields the protein CAISVAPAGTTYNEQFF. The J gene is TRBJ2-1, the V gene TRBV10-3; 7 nucleotides agree with TRBD2. Trimming at V came to 4 bases and at J to 2 bases, leaving 11 bases not matched to a gene. The CDR3 has 17 amino acids. Germline V CDR1 and CDR2: ENHRY, SYGVKD.

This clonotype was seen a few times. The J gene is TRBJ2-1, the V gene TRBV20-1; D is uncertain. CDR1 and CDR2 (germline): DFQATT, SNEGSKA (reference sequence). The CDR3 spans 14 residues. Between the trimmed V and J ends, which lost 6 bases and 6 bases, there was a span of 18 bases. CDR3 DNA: TGCAGTGCCACTCAGACCGCCCGCGGCAATGAGCAGTTCTTC. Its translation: CSATQTARGNEQFF.

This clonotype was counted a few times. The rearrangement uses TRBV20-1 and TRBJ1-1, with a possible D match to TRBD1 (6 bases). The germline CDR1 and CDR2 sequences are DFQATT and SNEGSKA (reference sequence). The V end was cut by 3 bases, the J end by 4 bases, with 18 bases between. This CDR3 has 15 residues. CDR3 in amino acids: CSARGGTGWGTEAFF. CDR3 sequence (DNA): TGCAGTGCTAGGGGTGGTACAGGGTGGGGCACTGAAGCTTTCTTT.

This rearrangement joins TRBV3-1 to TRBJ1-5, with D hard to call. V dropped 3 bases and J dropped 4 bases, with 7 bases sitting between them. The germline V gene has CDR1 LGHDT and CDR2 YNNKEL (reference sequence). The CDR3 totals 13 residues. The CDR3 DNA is TGTGCCAGCAGCCATGCCAGGAATCAGCCCCAGCATTTT. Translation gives CASSHARNQPQHF.

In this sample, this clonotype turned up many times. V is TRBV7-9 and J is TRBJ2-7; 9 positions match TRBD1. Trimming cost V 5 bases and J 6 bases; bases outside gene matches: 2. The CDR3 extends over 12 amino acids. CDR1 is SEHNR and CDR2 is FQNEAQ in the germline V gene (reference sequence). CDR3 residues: CASSRDRVEQYF. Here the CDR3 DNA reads TGTGCCAGCAGCAGGGACAGGGTCGAGCAGTACTTC.